One and the same sample provided the 21 T cell receptor beta chains below, sequenced in a study of blood T cell repertoires in COVID-19. This table comes from immunoSEQ multiplex PCR, and its TCRdb copy is limited to in-frame clones, with some not included. The sample lists about 350,000 clones, about 90% seen once, with roughly 1% in the top ten. Material: PBMCs or T cells enriched from blood (not recorded which). Receptor source: a woman aged 25 to 39 who had recovered from COVID-19.

The chain uses TRBV19 and TRBJ1-5; TRBD1 matches at 7 bases. The CDR3 spans 15 residues. V lost 0 bases, J lost 2 bases, and 1 base stayed unmatched. The germline V gene encodes CDR1 LNHDA and CDR2 SQIVND (reference sequence). CDR3 nucleotides: TGTGCCAGTAGTATAGAAGACAGGGGCAATCAGCCCCAGCATTTT. Amino acids: CASSIEDRGNQPQHF.

The chain is built from TRBV5-6 and TRBJ2-3; 9 bases line up with TRBD1. The V and J ends lost 4 bases and 4 bases, in that order; junction bases with no gene match: 4. Germline V gene lookup returns CDR1 SGHDT and CDR2 YYEEEE. This CDR3 is built from 14 residues. CDR3 sequence: CASSRGQGADTQYF. The DNA of the CDR3 is TGTGCCAGCAGCAGGGGACAGGGAGCAGATACGCAGTATTTT.

The gene calls are TRBV6-5 and TRBJ2-7, with a tentative D call TRBD2 (6 bases). The germline V and J ends were trimmed by 3 bases and 4 bases, with 19 bases remaining between them. The germline CDR1 and CDR2 sequences are MNHEY and SVGAGI. This CDR3 is built from 16 residues. CDR3 nucleotide sequence: TGTGCCAGCAGTTATTTTGCGGGGAAGGATGGTTACGAGCAGTACTTC. This translates into CASSYFAGKDGYEQYF.

The chain has TRBV18 and TRBJ1-1; 9 nucleotides agree with TRBD1. V dropped 3 bases and J dropped 4; count of bases not matched to a gene: 6. This CDR3 is built from 15 residues. CDR1 and CDR2 (germline): KGHSH, LQKENI. The CDR3 spells CASSPGTGLRTEAFF. The CDR3 region has the DNA TGTGCCAGCTCACCGGGGACAGGGCTGCGCACTGAAGCTTTCTTT.

V usage is TRBV19 and J usage is TRBJ1-1; D unresolved. V was cut by 6 bases and J by 2 bases, with 16 bases left in between. Germline V gene sequence: CDR1 LNHDA, CDR2 SQIVND (reference sequence). The CDR3 consists of 15 residues. The CDR3 reads CASSRREGYNTEAFF. The CDR3 nucleotides read TGTGCCAGTAGCCGTCGGGAAGGGTATAACACTGAAGCTTTCTTT.

The genes are TRBV2 and TRBJ1-4; D uncertain. Germline CDR1 and CDR2: SNHLY and FYNNEI. The ends were cut back, 7 bases at V and 0 bases at J, with 9 bases in the middle. CDR3 size: 14 residues. The CDR3 DNA is TGTGCCAGCACTCGAGGCGCAACTAATGAAAAACTGTTTTTT. Its translation: CASTRGATNEKLFF.

CDR3 loop: CASSLSAGPQPQHF. In DNA form, the CDR3 reads TGTGCCAGCAGTTTATCGGCAGGCCCTCAGCCCCAGCATTTT. The chain employs TRBV27 and TRBJ1-5, with D hard to call. V shed 0 bases and J shed 6 bases, with 9 bases lying between them. Germline V lookup: CDR1 MNHEY, CDR2 SMNVEV (reference sequence). The CDR3 has 14 amino acids.

The chain employs TRBV12-5 and TRBJ1-5; tentative D call: TRBD1 (6 bases). The CDR3 runs 14 residues. The ends were cut back, 3 bases at V and 7 bases at J, with 13 bases in the middle. In germline, CDR1 is LGHNT, CDR2 FRNRAP. CDR3 in DNA: TGTGCTAGTGGTTTACCAGGGGTTTGGCAGCCCCAGCATTTT. This sequence encodes CASGLPGVWQPQHF.

This sequence joins TRBV11-3 and TRBJ2-1, with D tentatively TRBD2 (7 bases). This CDR3 region has 13 residues. CDR1 and CDR2 (germline): SGHNT, YENEEA. The V gene lost 7 bases and the J gene lost 5 bases, with 12 bases spanning the gap. CDR3 sequence: CASKGGGDNEQFF. DNA of the CDR3: TGTGCCAGCAAGGGAGGGGGGGACAATGAGCAGTTCTTC.

The genes are TRBV5-4 and TRBJ2-1, with TRBD1 as a possible D gene (6 bases). V lost 4 bases, J lost 3 bases, and 14 bases lay in between. Germline V gene lookup returns CDR1 SGHNT and CDR2 YYREEE (reference sequence). There are 15 residues in the CDR3. The CDR3, as DNA: TGTGCCAGCAGCGTGCAGGGGACCATCTACAATGAGCAGTTCTTC. It codes for CASSVQGTIYNEQFF.

The rearrangement links TRBV30 to TRBJ2-1, with TRBD2 identical over 12 bases. CDR3 length: 18 amino acids. From germline, CDR1 is GTSNPN and CDR2 SVGIG (reference sequence). V lost 0 bases and J lost 7; bases outside the gene matches: 13. The CDR3 is CAWSVRRLAGGPTNEQFF. The DNA of the CDR3 is TGTGCCTGGAGTGTACGGAGGCTAGCGGGGGGGCCGACGAATGAGCAGTTCTTC.

The chain employs TRBV7-9 and TRBJ1-2; D gene ambiguous. The V gene's germline CDR1 is SEHNR and CDR2 FQNEAQ (reference sequence). The CDR3 has 15 amino acids. V lost 2 bases and J lost 2, with 12 bases in between. The CDR3 region has the DNA TGTGCCAGCAGCTTATCTGGGCGGGAAAACTATGGCTACACCTTC. Translated: CASSLSGRENYGYTF.

V usage is TRBV4-1 and J usage is TRBJ1-1; D call uncertain. Germline V CDR1 and CDR2: MGHRA, YSYEKL. The CDR3 runs 15 residues. V shed 2 bases and J shed 1 base, with 11 bases lying between them. The CDR3 region has the DNA TGCGCCAGCAGCCAATGGGGAGGGTCGAACACTGAAGCTTTCTTT. It translates to CASSQWGGSNTEAFF.

V is TRBV29-1 and J is TRBJ1-5; no definite D call. V was pared by 4 bases and J by 1 base, with 8 bases between. Germline-derived CDR1 and CDR2 are SQVTM and ANQGSEA. The CDR3 runs 13 residues. Here the CDR3 reads CSVVVESNQPQHF. CDR3 DNA sequence: TGCAGCGTTGTCGTGGAGAGCAATCAGCCCCAGCATTTT.

This rearrangement joins TRBV19 to TRBJ2-2; D is uncertain. The V end was cut by 4 bases, the J end by 1 base, with 4 bases between. CDR1 is LNHDA and CDR2 is SQIVND in the germline V gene (reference sequence). This CDR3 comprises 13 residues. CDR3: CASSTRNTGELFF. CDR3 coding DNA: TGTGCCAGTAGTACCAGGAACACCGGGGAGCTGTTTTTT.

The chain combines TRBV28 with TRBJ2-2; 7 bases are shared with TRBD1. This CDR3 contains 15 residues. After removal of 6 bases from V and 1 base from J, the junction contained 5 bases not matched to a gene. Looked up from germline, CDR1 is MDHEN and CDR2 is SYDVKM. In nucleotides, the CDR3 is TGTGCCAGCAGAGAAGACAGGGAGAACACCGGGGAGCTGTTTTTT. Translation: CASREDRENTGELFF.

The rearrangement joins TRBV6-5 to TRBJ1-3; D gene ambiguous. The CDR3 spans 15 residues. V was shortened by 4 bases and J by 2 bases, with 12 bases between the two germline ends. In germline, CDR1 is MNHEY, CDR2 SVGAGI. The CDR3 reads CASSSTPEPGNTIYF. The CDR3 nucleotides are TGTGCCAGCAGTTCGACACCCGAACCTGGAAACACCATATATTTT.

This sequence joins TRBV9 and TRBJ1-3, with TRBD1 identical over 8 bases. Germline loops: CDR1 SGDLS, CDR2 YYNGEE. This CDR3 contains 16 residues. Trimming at V came to 4 bases and at J to 2 bases, leaving 8 bases not matched to a gene. CDR3 sequence: CASSLSPTGAGNTIYF. CDR3 bases: TGTGCCAGCAGCCTTTCGCCGACAGGGGCTGGAAACACCATATATTTT.

The chain employs TRBV19 and TRBJ1-2, with a possible D match to TRBD1 (5 bases). The V and J ends lost 3 bases and 8 bases respectively, with 10 bases between them. CDR3 length equals 12 residues. Per the germline V gene, CDR1 is LNHDA and CDR2 is SQIVND (reference sequence). CDR3 in amino acids: CASSIAGYGYTF. The CDR3 coding sequence is TGTGCCAGTAGTATTGCAGGGTACGGCTACACCTTC.

The V call is TRBV5-1, the J call TRBJ1-4; TRBD1 matches 10 bases. The V gene's germline CDR1 is SGHRS and CDR2 YFSETQ. The CDR3 length is 18 residues. Unmatched junction bases numbered 8, after V lost 3 bases and J lost 0 bases. Here the CDR3 DNA reads TGCGCCAGCAGCTACCAGGACAGGGGGTCTGCAACTAATGAAAAACTGTTTTTT. It yields the protein CASSYQDRGSATNEKLFF.

The chain carries TRBV11-2 and TRBJ1-2, with D possibly TRBD1 on 5 matching bases. Trimming removed 5 bases from V and 2 bases from J, with 24 bases in between. Germline-derived CDR1 and CDR2 are SGHAT and FQNNGV. The CDR3 has 18 residues. CDR3 protein: CASSPHLRGGSINYGYTF. The CDR3 DNA reads as TGTGCCAGCAGCCCCCATCTCCGGGGGGGGTCAATAAACTATGGCTACACCTTC.